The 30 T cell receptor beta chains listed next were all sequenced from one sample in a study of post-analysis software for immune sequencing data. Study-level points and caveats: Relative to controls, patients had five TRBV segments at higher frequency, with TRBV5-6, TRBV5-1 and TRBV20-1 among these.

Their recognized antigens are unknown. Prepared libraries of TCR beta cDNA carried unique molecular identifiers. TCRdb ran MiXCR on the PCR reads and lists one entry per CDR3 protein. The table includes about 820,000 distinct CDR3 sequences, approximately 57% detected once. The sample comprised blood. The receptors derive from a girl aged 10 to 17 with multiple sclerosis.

The CDR3 DNA reads TGTGCCAGCAGTAGGACAGGGTTTTATGAGCAGTTCTTC. As protein: CASSRTGFYEQFF. This chain connects TRBV6-6 to TRBJ2-1; 8 bases match TRBD1. This CDR3 region has 13 residues. V trimming: 5 bases; J trimming: 8 bases; junction bases outside the gene matches: 5. In germline, CDR1 is MNHNY, CDR2 SVGAGI (reference sequence).

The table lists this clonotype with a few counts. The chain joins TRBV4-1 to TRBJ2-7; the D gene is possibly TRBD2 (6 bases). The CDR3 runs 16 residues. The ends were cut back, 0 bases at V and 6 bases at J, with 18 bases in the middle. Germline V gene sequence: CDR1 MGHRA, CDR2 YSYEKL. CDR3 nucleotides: TGCGCCAGCAGCCAAGAAGCTTCCACCCCCGGGGGCGAGCAGTACTTC. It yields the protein CASSQEASTPGGEQYF.

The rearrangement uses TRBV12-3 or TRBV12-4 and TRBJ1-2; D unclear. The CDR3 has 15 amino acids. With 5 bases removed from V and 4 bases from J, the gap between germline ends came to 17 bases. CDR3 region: CASSPRVHNLYGYTF. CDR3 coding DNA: TGTGCCAGCAGTCCGCGGGTGCATAACCTCTATGGCTACACCTTC.

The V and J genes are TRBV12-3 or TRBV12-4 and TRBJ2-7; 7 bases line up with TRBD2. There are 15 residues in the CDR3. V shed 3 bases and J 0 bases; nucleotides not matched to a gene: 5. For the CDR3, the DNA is TGTGCCAGCAGTTTGTACGGCGGGAGCTCCTACGAGCAGTACTTC. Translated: CASSLYGGSSYEQYF.

CDR3 DNA: TGCAGTGCTAGCTTCGAAGGGGTCCAGTACTTC. This gives the protein CSASFEGVQYF. This sequence joins TRBV20-1 and TRBJ2-7; weak D call: TRBD1 (5 bases). V was shortened by 3 bases and J by 10 bases, with 13 bases between the two germline ends. The CDR3 covers 11 residues. The germline CDR1 and CDR2 sequences are DFQATT and SNEGSKA (reference sequence).

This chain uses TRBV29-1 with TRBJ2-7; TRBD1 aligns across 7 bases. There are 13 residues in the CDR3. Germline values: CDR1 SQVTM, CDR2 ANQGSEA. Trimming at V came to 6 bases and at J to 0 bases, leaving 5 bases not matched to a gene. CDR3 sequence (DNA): TGCAGCGTGAAGGACAGGAGCTCCTACGAGCAGTACTTC. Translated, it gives CSVKDRSSYEQYF.

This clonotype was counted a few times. The CDR3 protein is CASSSLTSGSVNEQFF. The CDR3 nucleotides are TGTGCCAGCAGTTCCCTGACTAGCGGGAGTGTGAATGAGCAGTTCTTC. The chain combines TRBV27 with TRBJ2-1; 12 bases map to TRBD2. After removal of 4 bases from V and 7 bases from J, the junction contained 8 bases not matched to a gene. Germline V gene data show CDR1 as MNHEY and CDR2 as SMNVEV (reference sequence). This CDR3 is built from 16 residues.

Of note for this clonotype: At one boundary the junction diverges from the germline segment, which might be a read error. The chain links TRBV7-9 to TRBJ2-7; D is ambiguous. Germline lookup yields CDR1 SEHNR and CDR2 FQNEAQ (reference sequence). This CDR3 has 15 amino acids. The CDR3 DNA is TGTGCCAGCAGCATAGCCCTGGACCTGAGTAACGAGCAGTACTTC. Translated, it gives CASSIALDLSNEQYF.

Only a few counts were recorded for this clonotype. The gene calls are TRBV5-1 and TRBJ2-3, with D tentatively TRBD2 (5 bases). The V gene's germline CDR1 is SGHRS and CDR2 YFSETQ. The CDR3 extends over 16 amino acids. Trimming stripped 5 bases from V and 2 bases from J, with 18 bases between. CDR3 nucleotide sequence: TGCGCCAGCAGTACGACTACTAGATCCTACACAGATACGCAGTATTTT. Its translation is CASSTTTRSYTDTQYF.

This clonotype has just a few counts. CDR3 sequence: CASSEAARGYEQYF. The DNA of the CDR3 is TGTGCCAGCAGTGAAGCGGCGAGGGGCTACGAGCAGTACTTC. V gene TRBV2 combines with J gene TRBJ2-7; D possibly matches TRBD1 or TRBD2 (5 bases each). Trimming removed 0 bases from V and 3 bases from J, with 9 bases in between. The germline gives CDR1 SNHLY, CDR2 FYNNEI. This CDR3 contains 14 residues.

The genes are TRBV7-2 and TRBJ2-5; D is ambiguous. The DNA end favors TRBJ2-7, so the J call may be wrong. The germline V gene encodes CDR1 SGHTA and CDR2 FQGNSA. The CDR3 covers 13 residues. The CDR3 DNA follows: TGTGCCAGCAGCTCCACGACACATCACGAGCAGTACTTC. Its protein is CASSSTTHHEQYF.

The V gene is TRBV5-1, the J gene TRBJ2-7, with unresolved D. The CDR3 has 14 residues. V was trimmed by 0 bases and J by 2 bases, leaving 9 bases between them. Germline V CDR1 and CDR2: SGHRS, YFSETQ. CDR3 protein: CASSLVALTYEQYF. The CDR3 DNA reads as TGCGCCAGCAGCTTGGTGGCCCTGACCTACGAGCAGTACTTC.

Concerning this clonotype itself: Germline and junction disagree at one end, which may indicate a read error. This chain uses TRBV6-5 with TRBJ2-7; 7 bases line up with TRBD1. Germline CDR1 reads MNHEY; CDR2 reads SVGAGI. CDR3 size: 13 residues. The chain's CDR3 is CAGRYLTGNEQYF. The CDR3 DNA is TGTGCCGGCAGGTACCTGACAGGGAACGAGCAGTACTTC.

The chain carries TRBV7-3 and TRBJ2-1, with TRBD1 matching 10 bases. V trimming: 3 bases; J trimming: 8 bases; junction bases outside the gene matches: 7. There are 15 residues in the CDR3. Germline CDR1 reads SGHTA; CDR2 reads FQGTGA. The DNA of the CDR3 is TGTGCCAGCAGCTTGGGACAGGGGAGATTCGATGAGCAGTTCTTC. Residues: CASSLGQGRFDEQFF.

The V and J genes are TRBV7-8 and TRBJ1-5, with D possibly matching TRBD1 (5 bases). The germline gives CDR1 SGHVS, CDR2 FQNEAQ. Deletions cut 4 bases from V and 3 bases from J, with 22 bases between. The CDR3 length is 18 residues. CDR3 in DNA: TGTGCCAGCAGCTCCTCGGGAGGGGTCGCCTCCTACAATCAGCCCCAGCATTTT. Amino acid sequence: CASSSSGGVASYNQPQHF.

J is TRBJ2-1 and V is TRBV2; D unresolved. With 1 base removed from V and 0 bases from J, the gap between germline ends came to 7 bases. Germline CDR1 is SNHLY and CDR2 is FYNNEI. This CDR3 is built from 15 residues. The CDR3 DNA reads TGTGCCAGCAGTGAAGGGACCCGCTCCTACAATGAGCAGTTCTTC. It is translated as CASSEGTRSYNEQFF.

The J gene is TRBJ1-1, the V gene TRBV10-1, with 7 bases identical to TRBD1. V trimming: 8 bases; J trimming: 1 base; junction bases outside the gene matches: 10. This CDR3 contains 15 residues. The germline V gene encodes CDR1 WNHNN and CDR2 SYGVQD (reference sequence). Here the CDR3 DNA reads TGCGCCAGCTCCCCGGGGACAGCCCGGAACACTGAAGCTTTCTTT. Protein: CASSPGTARNTEAFF.

The CDR3 is CASSTSGRTDTQYF. CDR3 coding DNA: TGCGCCAGTTCAACTAGCGGGAGGACAGATACGCAGTATTTT. The chain is built from TRBV10-2 and TRBJ2-3; 12 bases fit TRBD2. Germline V gene lookup returns CDR1 WSHSY and CDR2 SAAADI. The CDR3 contains 14 residues. J lost 3 bases, V lost 9 bases, and 4 bases had no gene match.

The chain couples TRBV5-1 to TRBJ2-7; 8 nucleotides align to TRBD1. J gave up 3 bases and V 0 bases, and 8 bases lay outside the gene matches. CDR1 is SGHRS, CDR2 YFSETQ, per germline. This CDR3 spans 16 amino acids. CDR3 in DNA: TGCGCCAGCAGCTTGGGGCGGACAGGGTCGAGCTACGAGCAGTACTTC. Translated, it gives CASSLGRTGSSYEQYF.

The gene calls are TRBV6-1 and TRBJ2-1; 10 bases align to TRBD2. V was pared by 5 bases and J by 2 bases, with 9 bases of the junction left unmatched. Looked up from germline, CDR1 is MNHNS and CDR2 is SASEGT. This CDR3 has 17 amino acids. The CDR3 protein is CASSPRLAGQPYNEQFF. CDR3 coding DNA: TGTGCCAGCAGTCCGCGACTAGCGGGCCAGCCCTACAATGAGCAGTTCTTC.

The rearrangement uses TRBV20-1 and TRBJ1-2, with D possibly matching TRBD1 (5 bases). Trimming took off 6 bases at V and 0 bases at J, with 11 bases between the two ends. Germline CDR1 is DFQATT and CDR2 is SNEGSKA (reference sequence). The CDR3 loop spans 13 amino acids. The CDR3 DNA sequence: TGCAGTGCCACCGACAGAACTAACTATGGCTACACCTTC. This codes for CSATDRTNYGYTF.

As DNA, the CDR3 is TGTGCCAGCAGCTTGCCGGGACAGGCCTACAATGAGCAGTTCTTC. This translates into CASSLPGQAYNEQFF. J is TRBJ2-1 and V is TRBV7-9, with TRBD1 matching 8 bases. CDR3 length equals 15 residues. Germline CDR1 SEHNR, CDR2 FQNEAQ (reference sequence). V was pared by 3 bases and J by 2 bases, with 3 bases of the junction left unmatched.

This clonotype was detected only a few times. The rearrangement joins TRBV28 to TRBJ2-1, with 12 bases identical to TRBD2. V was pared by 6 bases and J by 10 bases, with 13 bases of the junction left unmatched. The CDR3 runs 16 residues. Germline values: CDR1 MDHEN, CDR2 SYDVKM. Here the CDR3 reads CASRIQLAGGRGEQFF. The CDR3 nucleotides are TGTGCCAGCAGGATACAACTAGCGGGGGGCCGGGGGGAGCAGTTCTTC.

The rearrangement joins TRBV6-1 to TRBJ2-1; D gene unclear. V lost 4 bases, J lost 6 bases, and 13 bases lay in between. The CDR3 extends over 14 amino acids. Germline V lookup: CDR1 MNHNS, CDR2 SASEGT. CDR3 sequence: CASSVAFTPNEQFF. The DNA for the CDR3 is TGTGCCAGCAGTGTGGCCTTTACCCCCAATGAGCAGTTCTTC.

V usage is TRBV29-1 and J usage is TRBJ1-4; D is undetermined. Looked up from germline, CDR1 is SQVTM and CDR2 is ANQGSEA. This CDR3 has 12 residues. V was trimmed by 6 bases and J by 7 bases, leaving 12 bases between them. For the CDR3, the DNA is TGCAGCGTGGAAAAGACAAGTGAAAAACTGTTTTTT. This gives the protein CSVEKTSEKLFF.

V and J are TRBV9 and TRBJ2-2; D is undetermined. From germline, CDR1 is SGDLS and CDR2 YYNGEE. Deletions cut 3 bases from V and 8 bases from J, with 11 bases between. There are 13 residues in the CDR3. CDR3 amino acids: CASSASTRGELFF. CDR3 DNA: TGTGCCAGCAGCGCATCGACCAGGGGGGAGCTGTTTTTT.

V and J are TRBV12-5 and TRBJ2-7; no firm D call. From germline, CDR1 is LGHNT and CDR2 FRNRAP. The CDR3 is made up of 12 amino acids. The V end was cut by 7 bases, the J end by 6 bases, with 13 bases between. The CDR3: CASVSDGREQYF. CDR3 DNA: TGTGCTAGTGTTTCGGACGGACGCGAGCAGTACTTC.

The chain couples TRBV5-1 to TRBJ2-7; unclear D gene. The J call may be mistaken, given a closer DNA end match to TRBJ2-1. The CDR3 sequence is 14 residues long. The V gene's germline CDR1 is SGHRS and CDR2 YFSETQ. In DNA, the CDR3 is TGCGCCAGCAGCTTTCGGACCGGTGGTGGCGAGCAGTTCTTC. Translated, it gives CASSFRTGGGEQFF.

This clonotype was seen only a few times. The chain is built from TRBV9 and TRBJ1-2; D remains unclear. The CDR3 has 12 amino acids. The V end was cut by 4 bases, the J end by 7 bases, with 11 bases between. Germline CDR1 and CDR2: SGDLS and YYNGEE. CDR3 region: CASSPERFGYTF. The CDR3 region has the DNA TGTGCCAGCAGCCCCGAGAGATTTGGCTACACCTTC.

The CDR3 loop reads CASSLGPTGSSYEQYF. The DNA for the CDR3 is TGTGCCAGCAGCTTAGGGCCGACAGGGAGCTCCTACGAGCAGTACTTC. V usage is TRBV7-2 and J usage is TRBJ2-7; 7 nucleotides match TRBD1. Germline V gene sequence: CDR1 SGHTA, CDR2 FQGNSA. This CDR3 is 16 amino acids long. Losses at the gene ends were 1 base for V and 0 bases for J; bases not matched to a gene: 6.